These 32 T cell receptor beta chains were sequenced from one sample in a study of T cell repertoires in cytomegalovirus infection (dated by TCRdb to the late 2010s). Per the publication, the treatment or condition label means: in vitro stimulation with specific CMV peptide epitopes to enrich CMV-specific T cells. Their target antigens are unknown. Sequencing was performed on an Illumina HiSeq 1500. In TCRdb, the public reads were trimmed at Q25 with fastp and aligned with MiXCR, with productive beta chains retained. When rows share a CDR3 protein, they turn into one entry using the most common DNA and genes. For this sample there are approximately 260,000 distinct CDR3 sequences; less than 25% appear just once. Around 20% of the sample is in the top ten clones. The sequencing here drew on cultured PBMCs, taken from culture after CMV antigen stimulation. These receptors came from a human donor in good health (CMV status not recorded). Some clones in this sample may be carry-over from other donors' samples.

In this sample, this clonotype turned up a few times. The chain uses TRBV7-2 and TRBJ1-1; perhaps TRBD1 as D (6 bases). Germline CDR1 is SGHTA and CDR2 is FQGNSA. This CDR3 contains 15 residues. Trimming took 1 base from V and 4 from J, leaving 13 bases between them. The CDR3 here is CASSLDSTGTTEAFF. As DNA, the CDR3 is TGTGCCAGCAGCTTAGATTCTACAGGGACCACTGAAGCTTTCTTT.

This clonotype was seen a few times. The CDR3 region is CASSMRGPRDPEAFF. The CDR3 DNA reads TGTGCCAGTAGTATGAGGGGTCCCAGAGACCCTGAAGCTTTCTTT. The V and J genes are TRBV19 and TRBJ1-1; D is perhaps TRBD1 (5 bases). The CDR3 extends over 15 amino acids. V shed 3 bases and J shed 6 bases, with 17 bases lying between them. Per the germline V gene, CDR1 is LNHDA and CDR2 is SQIVND (reference sequence).

The V gene is TRBV7-4, the J gene TRBJ2-5, with D tentatively TRBD2 (6 bases). Germline V gene sequence: CDR1 SGHVT, CDR2 SQSDAQ. The CDR3 has 12 amino acids. The V end lost 5 bases, the J end lost 6 bases, and 10 bases lay between the germline ends. The CDR3 reads CASSIREKTQYF. The DNA for the CDR3 is TGTGCCAGCAGCATCCGGGAGAAGACCCAGTACTTC.

This sequence joins TRBV12-3 or TRBV12-4 and TRBJ2-7; 10 nucleotides match TRBD1. The CDR3 runs to 14 residues. After removal of 10 bases from V and 4 bases from J, the junction contained 10 bases not matched to a gene. The CDR3 nucleotides are TGTGCCACCACTCTGGGGACAGGGGTGTACGAGCAGTACTTC. Its translation: CATTLGTGVYEQYF.

This clonotype has ten or more counts. The chain uses TRBV11-3 and TRBJ1-1; no clear D gene. Per the germline V gene, CDR1 is SGHNT and CDR2 is YENEEA. V shed 3 bases and J shed 2 bases, with 10 bases lying between them. This CDR3 contains 14 residues. CDR3 residues: CASSFGRGNTEAFF. The CDR3 DNA reads as TGTGCCAGCAGCTTCGGCCGGGGAAACACTGAAGCTTTCTTT.

V usage is TRBV7-9 and J usage is TRBJ1-1, with 8 positions matching TRBD1. CDR3 length: 15 residues. The germline V gene has CDR1 SEHNR and CDR2 FQNEAQ (reference sequence). V trimming: 1 base; J trimming: 3 bases; junction bases outside the gene matches: 4. CDR3 DNA: TGTGCCAGCAGCTTAGGACAGGGGAAAGACACTGAAGCTTTCTTT. Its protein is CASSLGQGKDTEAFF.

This chain uses TRBV7-2 with TRBJ1-5; no reliable D call. Germline V gene sequence: CDR1 SGHTA, CDR2 FQGNSA. The CDR3 is 13 amino acids. The V gene lost 2 bases and the J gene lost 7 bases, with 9 bases spanning the gap. CDR3 protein: CASSLTSLQPQHF. In DNA form, the CDR3 reads TGTGCCAGCAGCTTAACGAGTCTCCAGCCCCAGCATTTT.

This clonotype came up a few times. The rearrangement uses TRBV6-1 and TRBJ1-1; D not certain. Germline V lookup: CDR1 MNHNS, CDR2 SASEGT. Trimming took 6 bases from V and 4 from J, leaving 18 bases between them. There are 15 residues in the CDR3. The CDR3, as DNA: TGTGCCAGCAGAAACCGGGCGGGGAGGAGCACTGAAGCTTTCTTT. Translating it yields CASRNRAGRSTEAFF.

The chain combines TRBV29-1 with TRBJ1-5, with TRBD1 identical over 7 bases. With V trimmed by 7 bases and J by 5 bases, 8 bases remained unmatched. This CDR3 spans 13 amino acids. CDR1 is SQVTM, CDR2 ANQGSEA, per germline. In DNA form, the CDR3 reads TGCAGCGCCTCGACAGGGAGGGATCAGCCCCAGCATTTT. This gives the protein CSASTGRDQPQHF.

The chain is built from TRBV2 and TRBJ1-6; D is uncertain. With 7 bases removed from V and 10 bases from J, the gap between germline ends came to 17 bases. The CDR3 runs 14 residues. Germline CDR1 reads SNHLY; CDR2 reads FYNNEI. The CDR3 loop reads CASNTNLGRSPLHF. The CDR3 DNA sequence: TGTGCCAGCAATACGAACCTGGGTAGATCACCCCTCCACTTT.

The rearrangement joins TRBV9 to TRBJ1-1; 7 bases agree with TRBD1. Germline V lookup: CDR1 SGDLS, CDR2 YYNGEE. The CDR3 runs to 15 residues. The ends lost 2 bases at V and 4 bases at J; junction bases unmatched: 8. CDR3 bases: TGTGCCAGCAGCGTTGGACAGGCCTTGAGCACTGAAGCTTTCTTT. Protein sequence: CASSVGQALSTEAFF.

The table lists this clonotype with a few counts. The rearrangement joins TRBV5-4 to TRBJ2-5; maybe TRBD2 (5 bases). Germline-derived CDR1 and CDR2 are SGHNT and YYREEE (reference sequence). CDR3 length equals 15 residues. Trimming removed 1 base at V and 4 bases at J, with 14 bases between. DNA for the CDR3: TGTGCCAGCAGCTTGCTGGAGGCGAGAGGAGAGACCCAGTACTTC. This translates into CASSLLEARGETQYF.

CDR3 DNA sequence: TGTGCCAGTACCCCCCGCCGCGGGACCGAAGAGACCCAGTACTTC. It yields the protein CASTPRRGTEETQYF. V is TRBV19 and J is TRBJ2-5, with a tentative D call TRBD2 (6 bases). The length of the CDR3 is 15 residues. Germline CDR1 reads LNHDA; CDR2 reads SQIVND (reference sequence). Trimming pared 7 bases from V and 3 bases from J, leaving 18 bases between.

This clonotype was found many times. The chain combines TRBV7-2 with TRBJ2-5, with TRBD1 matching 9 bases. After removal of 5 bases from V and 5 bases from J, the junction contained 6 bases not matched to a gene. The CDR3 contains 14 residues. Germline V gene lookup returns CDR1 SGHTA and CDR2 FQGNSA. The CDR3 sequence: CASSPGQGLETQYF. CDR3 DNA: TGTGCCAGCAGCCCGGGACAGGGTTTGGAGACCCAGTACTTC.

The genes are TRBV19 and TRBJ1-5; D remains unclear. V was pared by 6 bases and J by 3 bases, with 12 bases between. The length of the CDR3 is 14 residues. The germline V gene has CDR1 LNHDA and CDR2 SQIVND (reference sequence). The CDR3 nucleotides read TGTGCCAGTAGATTCTTCCGGGACAATCAGCCCCAGCATTTT. Residues: CASRFFRDNQPQHF.

This clonotype was observed a few times. J is TRBJ2-5 and V is TRBV29-1, with TRBD1 as a possible D gene (6 bases). This CDR3 region has 16 residues. CDR1 is SQVTM, CDR2 ANQGSEA, per germline. V was cut by 3 bases and J by 3 bases, with 20 bases left in between. The CDR3: CSVDSYLRDKKETQYF. As DNA, the CDR3 is TGCAGCGTTGATTCCTACCTCCGGGACAAGAAAGAGACCCAGTACTTC.

Ten or more counts support this clonotype. The chain links TRBV7-2 to TRBJ2-5, with D maybe TRBD2 (5 bases). Per germline, CDR1 SGHTA and CDR2 FQGNSA. This CDR3 has 13 residues. Trimming stripped 8 bases from V and 2 bases from J, with 12 bases between. CDR3 DNA sequence: TGTGCCAGCTCCACTCGGGGACAAGAGACCCAGTACTTC. As protein: CASSTRGQETQYF.

The V call is TRBV27, the J call TRBJ2-7, with no clear D. The V gene's germline CDR1 is MNHEY and CDR2 SMNVEV (reference sequence). The V end was cut by 4 bases, the J end by 2 bases, with 18 bases between. There are 16 residues in the CDR3. The CDR3 is CASSSSWSERTYEQYF. CDR3 DNA sequence: TGTGCCAGCAGTTCCTCGTGGTCTGAGCGTACCTACGAGCAGTACTTC.

This rearrangement joins TRBV28 to TRBJ2-1; 7 nucleotides match TRBD1. The ends lost 5 bases at V and 9 bases at J; junction bases unmatched: 7. The germline V gene encodes CDR1 MDHEN and CDR2 SYDVKM. The CDR3 consists of 13 residues. CDR3 sequence (DNA): TGTGCCAGCAGTCCTTACAGGGGAGTTGAGCAGTTCTTC. Translating gives CASSPYRGVEQFF.

V is TRBV12-3 or TRBV12-4 and J is TRBJ1-5; D gene ambiguous. The CDR3 is 15 amino acids. Trimming removed 6 bases at V and 4 bases at J, with 16 bases between. The CDR3 DNA follows: TGTGCCAGCAGCCAAAGGCGCCGTAAAAATCAGCCCCAGCATTTT. Amino acids: CASSQRRRKNQPQHF.

This clonotype was detected only a few times. The chain carries TRBV28 and TRBJ2-1; 10 bases align to TRBD2. Trimming cost V 5 bases and J 5 bases; bases outside gene matches: 6. The CDR3 covers 15 residues. In germline, CDR1 is MDHEN, CDR2 SYDVKM. The CDR3 spells CASSERTSGHNEQFF. DNA of the CDR3: TGTGCCAGCAGTGAGCGGACTAGCGGTCACAATGAGCAGTTCTTC.

The genes are TRBV2 and TRBJ2-3; 13 nucleotides line up with TRBD2. Trimming cost V 7 bases and J 4 bases; bases outside gene matches: 2. The germline gives CDR1 SNHLY, CDR2 FYNNEI. This CDR3 has 14 amino acids. CDR3 amino acids: CASKGLAGADTQYF. CDR3 DNA sequence: TGTGCCAGCAAAGGACTAGCGGGAGCAGATACGCAGTATTTT.

This clonotype has a count of ten or more. This sequence joins TRBV24-1 and TRBJ2-3; 8 nucleotides align to TRBD2. This CDR3 is 15 amino acids long. Germline lookup yields CDR1 KGHDR and CDR2 SFDVKD. V was clipped by 3 bases and J by 0 bases; unmatched bases: 1. The CDR3 bases are TGTGCCACCAGTGATGCTAGCGGGAGCACAGATACGCAGTATTTT. As protein: CATSDASGSTDTQYF.

This clonotype was seen more than once but under ten times. The V gene is TRBV19, the J gene TRBJ2-6; D gene unclear. The CDR3 has 15 residues. Germline-derived CDR1 and CDR2 are LNHDA and SQIVND (reference sequence). The V end was cut by 3 bases, the J end by 3 bases, with 9 bases between. The DNA of the CDR3 is TGTGCCAGTAGTATTGAAGGGCTTGGGGCCAACGTCCTGACTTTC. It translates to CASSIEGLGANVLTF.

The V gene is TRBV4-2, the J gene TRBJ2-2, with 13 positions matching TRBD2. Germline V gene lookup returns CDR1 LGHNA and CDR2 YNFKEQ. The J segment lost 1 base and the V segment lost 1 base, leaving 3 bases of the junction unmatched. The CDR3 consists of 18 residues. The CDR3 spells CASSQGTSGRKNTGELFF. The CDR3 nucleotides read TGTGCCAGCAGCCAAGGGACTAGCGGGAGAAAGAACACCGGGGAGCTGTTTTTT.

The chain is built from TRBV20-1 and TRBJ2-1; D is unclear. Between the trimmed V and J ends, which lost 0 bases and 8 bases, there was a span of 5 bases. The CDR3 is 11 amino acids. Germline values: CDR1 DFQATT, CDR2 SNEGSKA (reference sequence). CDR3 sequence (DNA): TGCAGTGCTAGAGATTTGGATGAGCAGTTCTTC. Translation gives CSARDLDEQFF.

The chain links TRBV2 to TRBJ2-5; perhaps TRBD1 as D (6 bases). Germline V gene data show CDR1 as SNHLY and CDR2 as FYNNEI. V lost 7 bases and J 0 bases, leaving 9 bases between the germline ends. The CDR3 covers 13 residues. This chain's CDR3 is CASKDSNQETQYF. The CDR3 coding sequence is TGTGCCAGCAAGGACAGTAACCAAGAGACCCAGTACTTC.

This clonotype has ten or more counts. The V gene is TRBV7-2, the J gene TRBJ2-5, with unresolved D. CDR3 length: 16 amino acids. Germline V gives CDR1 SGHTA, CDR2 FQGNSA. V lost 2 bases to trimming and J lost 2 bases, with 15 bases between them. The CDR3 DNA follows: TGTGCCAGCAGCTTACAGGAGATGGCGTTGCAAGAGACCCAGTACTTC. It yields the protein CASSLQEMALQETQYF.

This clonotype was counted a few times. This sequence joins TRBV9 and TRBJ2-4; D is possibly TRBD2 (5 bases). The germline CDR1 and CDR2 sequences are SGDLS and YYNGEE. Trimming pared 0 bases from V and 0 bases from J, leaving 13 bases between. CDR3 size: 17 residues. The CDR3 coding sequence is TGTGCCAGCAGCGTAGCCCCAGACCGGGGAGCCAAAAACATTCAGTACTTC. This encodes CASSVAPDRGAKNIQYF.

The V and J genes are TRBV20-1 and TRBJ2-1; D gene ambiguous. Trimming stripped 0 bases from V and 5 bases from J, with 11 bases between. The CDR3 has 14 amino acids. CDR1 is DFQATT and CDR2 is SNEGSKA in the germline V gene (reference sequence). CDR3 DNA sequence: TGCAGTGCTAGAGATCTGACTCCCAACAATGAGCAGTTCTTC. Amino acid sequence: CSARDLTPNNEQFF.

The chain couples TRBV7-3 to TRBJ2-1, with a weak D call TRBD2 (7 bases). V was shortened by 3 bases and J by 10 bases, with 19 bases between the two germline ends. Looked up from germline, CDR1 is SGHTA and CDR2 is FQGTGA. This CDR3 comprises 15 residues. The CDR3 DNA reads TGTGCCAGCAGCTTCGGCGGGAGAGGGGGTCCGGAGCAGTTCTTC. Translated, it gives CASSFGGRGGPEQFF.

This clonotype was picked up many times. The rearrangement joins TRBV7-6 to TRBJ2-1; 13 positions agree with TRBD2. Germline trimming cut 4 bases from V and 2 bases from J; bases unmatched to any gene: 8. Germline V gene data show CDR1 as SGHVS and CDR2 as FNYEAQ. This CDR3 is 18 amino acids long. CDR3 in DNA: TGTGCCAGCAGCTACCGGACTAGCGGGAGTGCTGCCTACAATGAGCAGTTCTTC. Its translation: CASSYRTSGSAAYNEQFF.